The sequence of this TCR beta chain was determined in a study of T cell responses to AZD1222 COVID-19 vaccine. The CDR3 runs 15 residues. Between the trimmed V and J ends, which lost 0 bases and 5 bases, there was a span of 13 bases. CDR1 and CDR2 from the germline V gene are SGHVS and FNYEAQ. Using immunoSEQ multiplex PCR, the repertoire was profiled, and TCRdb retains in-frame clones only, with some absent. The table lists tens of thousands of clones, 60% to 85% of them singletons. Notes on the study in general: White British donors predominated, females outnumbered males, and clonal diversity was possibly underestimated. At 160-218 and 743-854, vaccine-associated CD4 TCRs were dominant, and they spanned spike.

Regarding this clone: What it binds is not known.

The rearrangement joins TRBV7-6 to TRBJ2-5, with a tentative D call TRBD2 (6 bases). The clonotype originates from an adult who received the AZD1222 COVID-19 vaccine. This specimen consisted of peripheral blood, obtained 28 days after the second AZD1222 dose. This chain's CDR3 is CASSLAGGPVETQYF. CDR3 DNA: TGTGCCAGCAGCTTAGCGGGGGGACCCGTGGAGACCCAGTACTTC.